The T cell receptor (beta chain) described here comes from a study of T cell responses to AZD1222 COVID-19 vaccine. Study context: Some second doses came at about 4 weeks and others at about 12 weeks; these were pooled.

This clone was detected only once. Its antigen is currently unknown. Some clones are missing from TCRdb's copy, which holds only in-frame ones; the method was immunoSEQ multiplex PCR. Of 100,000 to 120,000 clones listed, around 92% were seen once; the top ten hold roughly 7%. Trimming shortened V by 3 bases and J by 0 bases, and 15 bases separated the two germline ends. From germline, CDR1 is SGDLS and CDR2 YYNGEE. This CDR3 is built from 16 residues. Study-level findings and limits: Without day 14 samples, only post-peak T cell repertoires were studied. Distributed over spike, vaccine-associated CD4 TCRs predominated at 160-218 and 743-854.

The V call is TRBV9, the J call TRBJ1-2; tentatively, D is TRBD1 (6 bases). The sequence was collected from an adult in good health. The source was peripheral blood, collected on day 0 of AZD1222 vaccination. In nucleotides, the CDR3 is TGTGCCAGCAGCGCAACAGGGACGGTGTCTAACTATGGCTACACCTTC. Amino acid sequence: CASSATGTVSNYGYTF.